This T cell receptor (beta chain) came from a study of monozygotic twins with inflammatory bowel disease. Overall study findings and caveats: Twins with IBD were found to have lower TCRbeta diversity (inverse Simpson) than healthy co-twins. Concordant and discordant twins showed no difference in repertoire similarity, possibly from limited power.

This CDR3 contains 21 residues. Germline V CDR1 and CDR2: ENHRY, SYGVKD. Comments on this clonotype: The antigen remains unidentified.

Nested PCRs (around 16 and 10 cycles, two total) were applied to TCRalpha and TCRbeta cDNA. TCRdb reprocessed the 5' RACE reads and stores each CDR3 protein as one record, lacking DNA. The sample includes more than 300,000 distinct CDR3 sequences. The chain carries TRBV10-3 and TRBJ2-1; there is no DNA to check the TCRdb D call of TRBD1. The receptor was derived from a human donor with ulcerative colitis or Crohn's disease, or a healthy co-twin of an affected twin (not recorded which). Source material: blood. This chain's CDR3 is CAISEPGRTGGAHRSYNEQFF.